The count of the clone carrying this T cell receptor beta chain is one. No antigen is known for it. Generated by immunoSEQ multiplex PCR, the TCRdb table keeps only in-frame clones and is missing some. The table has about 36,000 clones, 94% seen once. This sample is part of a study of graft-versus-host responses after intestinal transplantation. The CDR3 sequence is 17 residues long. Findings and limits, study-wide: Ileal or blood samples showed some GvH clones first, and such clones were also found in recipient marrow.

The V and J genes are TRBV1 and TRBJ2-4; TRBD2 was called by the table and not checked on the DNA. TRBV1 is recorded as a pseudogene. This sequence was found in a human donor who was the organ donor for an intestinal transplant. The sample in question was unstimulated CD4+ T cells sorted from spleen or lymph node cells, obtained before transplant. Written as DNA, the CDR3 is TGCACCAGCAGCCAAGTAGAACTTTTTAAGGCCAAAAACATTCAGTACTTC. This encodes CTSSQVELFKAKNIQYF.